A selection of T cell receptor beta chains follows, all from one sample in a study of cytotoxic CD8 clonotypes in ibrutinib-treated CLL. The assay was immunoSEQ multiplex PCR, and TCRdb's table has in-frame clones only and misses some. The table lists hundreds of thousands of clones, 67% of them singletons, with 5% to 6.5% in the top ten. Specimen: PBMCs, collected after 36 months of ibrutinib treatment. Receptors were obtained from a human donor with chronic lymphocytic leukemia. CDR3s include the opening cysteine and the closing phenylalanine or tryptophan. Fields, in order: V gene, D gene, clone size, CDR3 length, J gene, CDR3 DNA, CDR3 protein. The D gene is left open where the match is weak. Rows give clone size only sometimes, using once, few, many, or a class for an expanded clone.

v_call: TRBV5-4; d_call: NA; clone_size: NA; cdr3_length: 16; j_call: TRBJ2-3; cdr3_nt: TGTGCCAGCAGCCCCACAGGGAGCCTGTACACAGATACGCAGTATTTT; cdr3_aa: CASSPTGSLYTDTQYF
v_call: TRBV7-3; d_call: NA; clone_size: NA; cdr3_length: 14; j_call: TRBJ2-7; cdr3_nt: TGTGCCAGCAGCCCTGGGGGGGCGAGCTACGAGCAGTACTTC; cdr3_aa: CASSPGGASYEQYF
v_call: TRBV29-1; d_call: NA; clone_size: NA; cdr3_length: 12; j_call: TRBJ2-5; cdr3_nt: TGCAGCTTCCGACAGATCCAAGAGACCCAGTACTTC; cdr3_aa: CSFRQIQETQYF
v_call: TRBV7-3; d_call: TRBD2; clone_size: once; cdr3_length: 16; j_call: TRBJ2-1; cdr3_nt: TGTGCCAGCAGTAGGGGAGGGCTAGCGGGAGCTGGTGAGCAGTTCTTC; cdr3_aa: CASSRGGLAGAGEQFF
v_call: TRBV7-3; d_call: NA; clone_size: NA; cdr3_length: 15; j_call: TRBJ2-1; cdr3_nt: TGTGCCAGCAGCTTTGATCTGAGCTCCTACAATGAGCAGTTCTTC; cdr3_aa: CASSFDLSSYNEQFF
v_call: TRBV5-1; d_call: NA; clone_size: few; cdr3_length: 15; j_call: TRBJ2-1; cdr3_nt: TGCGCCAGCAGCTTAGGGATTTCCGGGGGCTATGAGCAGTTCTTC; cdr3_aa: CASSLGISGGYEQFF
v_call: TRBV11-2; d_call: NA; clone_size: NA; cdr3_length: 16; j_call: TRBJ1-2; cdr3_nt: TGTGCCAGCAGCCTGAACGGCAGGGCAGTGGGCTATGGCTACACCTTC; cdr3_aa: CASSLNGRAVGYGYTF
v_call: TRBV5-1; d_call: NA; clone_size: NA; cdr3_length: 17; j_call: TRBJ1-5; cdr3_nt: TGCGCCAGCCGAGTAGGGGCTCATCTTTATAGCAATCAGCCCCAGCATTTT; cdr3_aa: CASRVGAHLYSNQPQHF
v_call: TRBV5-1; d_call: TRBD2; clone_size: NA; cdr3_length: 15; j_call: TRBJ2-1; cdr3_nt: TGCGCCAGCAGCCAGACTAGCGGGGAGTACAATGAGCAGTTCTTC; cdr3_aa: CASSQTSGEYNEQFF
v_call: TRBV6-1; d_call: NA; clone_size: NA; cdr3_length: 10; j_call: TRBJ2-7; cdr3_nt: TGTGCCAGCGGCTCCTACGAGCAGTACTTC; cdr3_aa: CASGSYEQYF
v_call: TRBV4-1; d_call: TRBD1; clone_size: NA; cdr3_length: 18; j_call: TRBJ2-6; cdr3_nt: TGCGCCAGCAGCCCACGAAGGGGGCTCACCCCAGGGGCCAACGTCCTGACTTTC; cdr3_aa: CASSPRRGLTPGANVLTF
v_call: TRBV18; d_call: TRBD1; clone_size: few; cdr3_length: 14; j_call: TRBJ1-2; cdr3_nt: TGTGCCAGCTCACCCCCGACAGGGATTGATGGCTACACCTTC; cdr3_aa: CASSPPTGIDGYTF
v_call: TRBV28; d_call: TRBD1; clone_size: NA; cdr3_length: 15; j_call: TRBJ1-2; cdr3_nt: TGTGCCAGCAGTTTATCCCCGACAGGGAGGGATGGCTACACCTTC; cdr3_aa: CASSLSPTGRDGYTF
v_call: TRBV6-5; d_call: TRBD1; clone_size: NA; cdr3_length: 16; j_call: TRBJ1-2; cdr3_nt: TGTGCCAGCAGTTACAATACCGGGACAGCTAACTATGGCTACACCTTC; cdr3_aa: CASSYNTGTANYGYTF
v_call: TRBV9; d_call: NA; clone_size: NA; cdr3_length: 16; j_call: TRBJ1-2; cdr3_nt: TGTGCCAGCAGCGTAGAACCGGGAGCTAAGAGGTATGGCTACACCTTC; cdr3_aa: CASSVEPGAKRYGYTF
v_call: TRBV29-1; d_call: NA; clone_size: NA; cdr3_length: 13; j_call: TRBJ1-1; cdr3_nt: TGCAGCGTTCTCGGGTCAGCTCACACTGAAGCTTTCTTT; cdr3_aa: CSVLGSAHTEAFF
v_call: TRBV5-1; d_call: NA; clone_size: NA; cdr3_length: 17; j_call: TRBJ2-7; cdr3_nt: TGCGCCAGCAGCCCCACCGATCTGGCAGTGAGTGGCTACGAGCAGTACTTC; cdr3_aa: CASSPTDLAVSGYEQYF
v_call: TRBV6-5; d_call: NA; clone_size: NA; cdr3_length: 16; j_call: TRBJ1-5; cdr3_nt: TGTGCCAGCAGTTACTCGAAAAGCCTTAGCAATCAGCCCCAGCATTTT; cdr3_aa: CASSYSKSLSNQPQHF
v_call: TRBV27; d_call: TRBD2; clone_size: NA; cdr3_length: 15; j_call: TRBJ2-7; cdr3_nt: TGTGCCAGCAGTTTTTCGCTAGCGGGAAATTACGAGCAGTACTTC; cdr3_aa: CASSFSLAGNYEQYF
v_call: TRBV5-1; d_call: NA; clone_size: NA; cdr3_length: 14; j_call: TRBJ1-2; cdr3_nt: TGCGCCAGCAGCTGGGGGACACCTAACTATGGCTACACCTTC; cdr3_aa: CASSWGTPNYGYTF
v_call: TRBV28; d_call: TRBD1; clone_size: NA; cdr3_length: 15; j_call: TRBJ2-7; cdr3_nt: TGTGCCAGCAGCCTCACCGGGACAGGGCTCAACGAGCAGTACTTC; cdr3_aa: CASSLTGTGLNEQYF
v_call: TRBV5-6; d_call: NA; clone_size: NA; cdr3_length: 15; j_call: TRBJ2-1; cdr3_nt: TGTGCCAGCAGCTTGGCCAGGGTGGGGGAGAATGGGCAGTTCTTC; cdr3_aa: CASSLARVGENGQFF
v_call: TRBV18; d_call: NA; clone_size: NA; cdr3_length: 12; j_call: TRBJ2-7; cdr3_nt: TGTGCCAGCTCACCGTCTTTCGGCGAGCAGTACTTC; cdr3_aa: CASSPSFGEQYF
v_call: TRBV5-1; d_call: NA; clone_size: once; cdr3_length: 16; j_call: TRBJ1-1; cdr3_nt: TGCGCCAGCAGCTTGGCCGGAGGACCGATGAACACTGAAGCTTTCTTT; cdr3_aa: CASSLAGGPMNTEAFF
v_call: TRBV7-8; d_call: NA; clone_size: NA; cdr3_length: 14; j_call: TRBJ1-1; cdr3_nt: TGTGCCAGCACCTGGGGGGCCCAAAACACTGAAGCTTTCTTT; cdr3_aa: CASTWGAQNTEAFF
v_call: TRBV10-3; d_call: NA; clone_size: NA; cdr3_length: 13; j_call: TRBJ1-1; cdr3_nt: TGTGCCACCAAGGCAGAAATGAACACTGAAGCTTTCTTT; cdr3_aa: CATKAEMNTEAFF
v_call: TRBV19; d_call: TRBD1; clone_size: NA; cdr3_length: 16; j_call: TRBJ2-1; cdr3_nt: TGTGCCAGTAGTCGAGGGAGGGACAGGGGTTACAATGAGCAGTTCTTC; cdr3_aa: CASSRGRDRGYNEQFF
v_call: TRBV5-6; d_call: NA; clone_size: NA; cdr3_length: 13; j_call: TRBJ2-7; cdr3_nt: TGTGCCAGCAGCTACGGTCGCTGGAGCGAGCAGTACTTC; cdr3_aa: CASSYGRWSEQYF
v_call: TRBV5-6; d_call: NA; clone_size: NA; cdr3_length: 12; j_call: TRBJ2-7; cdr3_nt: TGTGCCAGCGAGGACACCAACTACGAGCAGTACTTC; cdr3_aa: CASEDTNYEQYF
v_call: TRBV5-1; d_call: NA; clone_size: NA; cdr3_length: 14; j_call: TRBJ2-7; cdr3_nt: TGCGCCAGCAGCATTACAGGGTATACCTACGAGCAGTACTTC; cdr3_aa: CASSITGYTYEQYF
v_call: TRBV5-1; d_call: TRBD1; clone_size: NA; cdr3_length: 18; j_call: TRBJ2-5; cdr3_nt: TGCGCCAGCAGCTTGGGGAAATTATCGACAGGGGGCGGAGAGACCCAGTACTTC; cdr3_aa: CASSLGKLSTGGGETQYF
v_call: TRBV6-1; d_call: NA; clone_size: NA; cdr3_length: 14; j_call: TRBJ2-7; cdr3_nt: TGTGCCAGCAGTGAAGCTAGGCAGGGGAACTACAGGAACTTC; cdr3_aa: CASSEARQGNYRNF
v_call: TRBV7-2; d_call: TRBD2; clone_size: NA; cdr3_length: 16; j_call: TRBJ2-5; cdr3_nt: TGTGCCAGCAGCTCCTGGACTAGCGGATGGGAGGAGACCCAGTACTTC; cdr3_aa: CASSSWTSGWEETQYF
v_call: TRBV27; d_call: NA; clone_size: NA; cdr3_length: 18; j_call: TRBJ2-2; cdr3_nt: TGTGCCAGCAGTTTATCGATATTCCGGGCCAGAGACACCGGGGAGCTGTTTTTT; cdr3_aa: CASSLSIFRARDTGELFF
v_call: TRBV7-6; d_call: TRBD1; clone_size: NA; cdr3_length: 16; j_call: TRBJ1-2; cdr3_nt: TGTGCCAGCAGCTTATGGCAGGGGGCGGTTAACTATGGCTACACCTTC; cdr3_aa: CASSLWQGAVNYGYTF